This T cell receptor (beta chain) was documented in a study of human T cells and chemical hapten exposure (dated by TCRdb to the early 2020s). Regarding the research as a whole: For sensitization, 2% DPC in acetone was applied to an approximately 2 cm by approximately 2 cm area of upper inner arm skin. Weekly therapeutic DPC doses were additionally applied to the scalp of patients throughout the roughly 24-week study period. Patch tests used Finn chambers with 0.01% DPC on the upper back, scored after 6 days by International Contact Dermatitis Research Group standards. Libraries were combined into a pool for sequencing, and differences in TCR yield between samples came mainly from small differences in library volumes within the pool. Peripheral blood TCR repertoire changes were tracked in vivo in alopecia patients during primary and secondary sensitization to the hapten diphenylcyclopropenone (DPC). Patient blood was sampled pre-sensitization (week 0) and at 2, 6 and about 24 weeks after DPC sensitization. For TCR sequencing, blood came from approximately 29 alopecia patients at anywhere from one to four time points (pre-sensitization, 2, 6 and 24 weeks). Most of the patients in the cohort were female, and the cohort covered alopecia areata with under or over 50% scalp involvement, alopecia totalis and alopecia universalis.

Results and caveats for the whole study, not just this receptor: Alopecia, a presumed autoimmune disease, was present in all patients, so the immune response of the patients might differ from that of healthy individuals. After repeated subsampling, changes were observed in the strength of the expansion versus patch-test correlation and in the threshold at which the correlation became significant. A positive correlation was found between the number of PT1 expanded TCRs and patch test score, with significance reached at thresholds 8, 16 and 32 but not 4. Significantly more large CDR3 similarity clusters were formed by expanded TCRs than by pre-sensitization or healthy control sets, consistent with antigen-driven responses. No change with DPC sensitization was found in the number of TCRs above 1 in 1000 frequency, and no evidence of global repertoire structure alterations was found.

The germline V gene (reference sequence) sets CDR1 to SEHNR and CDR2 to FQNEAQ. Inclusive of the bounding cysteine and phenylalanine, the CDR3 is 15 residues long. Only CDR3 DNA is held: 45 bases, read in frame from base 1. Relative to germline, V is 2 bases shorter and J is 5 bases shorter, with 13 bases between their ends. The intended sense of this specimen's time point label: patch test 3, about 24 weeks after DPC sensitization. What the treatment or condition label conveys for this sample: therapeutic diphenylcyclopropenone sensitization with weekly scalp DPC. Blood at each patch-test visit was drawn before the patch test was applied. Eligible patients were aged 18 to 70, diagnosed with alopecia, deemed suitable for DPC therapy, and excluded if pregnant. Unfractionated whole blood was collected in Tempus Blood RNA tubes, and total RNA was extracted from that blood. Receptors were amplified or captured by RACE. For sequencing, a NextSeq 500 was employed. Library preparation attached unique molecular identifiers to individual cDNA molecules for quantitative, reproducible TCR counting. From each blood RNA sample, both TCR alpha and TCR beta chains were sequenced. Processing in the source paper ran as follows. The median number of TCRs per sample was 90,000 to 100,000, ranging from about 20,000 to 690,600. The Decombinator software suite was used to annotate the V, J and CDR3 of the TCR reads. Every sample was subsampled to the same number of TCRs (28,000) for the PS versus PT1 abundance plots. TCRs were defined as expanded if absent before sensitization and observed at least eight times at the 2-week time point. TCRdb cleaned the public reads at Q25 with fastp, built clones with MiXCR and kept in-frame beta chains. Each entry is one CDR3 protein sequence, shown with its most common DNA and genes. It is TCRdb's table, rather than the study itself, that gives the V and J calls and clone size. Counted in this sample were about 120,000 distinct CDR3 sequences; about 11% of them appeared once. The biggest ten clones account for about 2.4% of the sample.

At least ten counts were recorded for this clonotype. Its recognized antigen is unknown. Qualities for individual bases were not recorded, and no much larger clone is one base off. The receptor was isolated from a woman aged 50 to 60 with alopecia areata. Some clones in this sample may be carry-over from other donors' samples. The receptor chain draws on TRBV7-9 and TRBJ1-5, with the D gene too uncertain to name. Sequenced material: whole blood, taken in connection with sensitization to the hapten diphenylcyclopropenone (DPC). The nucleotide sequence is TGTGCCAGCAGCTTAACTGGGATGGGCGATCAGCCCCAGCATTTT. It is translated as CASSLTGMGDQPQHF.